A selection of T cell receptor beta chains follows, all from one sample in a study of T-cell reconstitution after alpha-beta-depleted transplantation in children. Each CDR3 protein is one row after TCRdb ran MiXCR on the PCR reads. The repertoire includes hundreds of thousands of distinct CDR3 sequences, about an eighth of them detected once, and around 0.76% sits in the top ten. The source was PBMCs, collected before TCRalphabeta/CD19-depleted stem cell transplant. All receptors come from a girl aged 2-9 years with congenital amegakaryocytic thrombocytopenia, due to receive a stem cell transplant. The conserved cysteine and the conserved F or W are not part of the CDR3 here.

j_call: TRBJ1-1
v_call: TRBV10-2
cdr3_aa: ASSPIRGEDTEAF

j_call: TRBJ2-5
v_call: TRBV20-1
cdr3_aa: SPGAQY

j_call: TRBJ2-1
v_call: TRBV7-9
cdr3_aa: ASSLGQGDTQF

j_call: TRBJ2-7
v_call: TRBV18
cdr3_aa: ASSPGTPSPYEQY

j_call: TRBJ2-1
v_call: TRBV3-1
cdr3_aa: ASTPPKEAPTHNEQF

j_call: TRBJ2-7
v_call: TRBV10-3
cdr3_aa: AISESAGSYEQY

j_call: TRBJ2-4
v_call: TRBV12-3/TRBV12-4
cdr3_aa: ASSAQGSQNIQY

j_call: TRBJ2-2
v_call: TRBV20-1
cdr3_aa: SARGLAHTGELF

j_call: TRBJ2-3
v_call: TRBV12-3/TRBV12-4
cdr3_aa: ASSLRTSGTIDTQY

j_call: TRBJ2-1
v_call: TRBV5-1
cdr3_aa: ASSLFAGTAFDNEQF

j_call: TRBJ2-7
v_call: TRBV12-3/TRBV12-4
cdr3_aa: ASSLASLSSYEQY

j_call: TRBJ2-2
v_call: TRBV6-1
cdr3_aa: ASRTGQVGNTGELF

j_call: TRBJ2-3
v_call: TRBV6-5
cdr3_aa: ASSYRAGIQVGDTQY

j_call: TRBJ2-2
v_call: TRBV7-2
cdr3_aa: ARSKQGANTGELF

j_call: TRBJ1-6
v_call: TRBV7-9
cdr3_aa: ASSLEQYNSPLH

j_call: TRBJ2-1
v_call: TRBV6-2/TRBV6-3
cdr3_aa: ASSYTRSHKAGGRSPNEQF

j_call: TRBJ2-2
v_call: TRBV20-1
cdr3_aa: SAFGTSRNTGELF

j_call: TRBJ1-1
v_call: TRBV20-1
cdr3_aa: SASPGHLNTEAF

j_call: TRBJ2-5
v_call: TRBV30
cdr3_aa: AWRYDRVGTQY

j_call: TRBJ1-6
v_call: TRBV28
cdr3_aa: ASSWGIRDSPLH

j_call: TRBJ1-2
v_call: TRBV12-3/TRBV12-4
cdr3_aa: ASSHGQESYGYT

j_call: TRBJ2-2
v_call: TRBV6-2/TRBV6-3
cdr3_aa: ASSYSWTRGAANTGELF

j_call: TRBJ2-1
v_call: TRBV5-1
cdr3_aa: ASSSTSGGYNEQF

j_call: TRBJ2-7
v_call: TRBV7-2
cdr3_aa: ASSFYVGGTYEQY

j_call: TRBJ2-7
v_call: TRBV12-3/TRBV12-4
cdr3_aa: ASSQGPDYEQY

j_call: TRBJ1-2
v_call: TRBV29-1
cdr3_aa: SVEENPGNYGYT

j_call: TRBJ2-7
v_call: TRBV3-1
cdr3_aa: ASSLGLASITYEQY

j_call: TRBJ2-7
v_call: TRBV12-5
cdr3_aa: ASGLALFDRDRASYEQY

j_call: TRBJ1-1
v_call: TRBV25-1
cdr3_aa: ASSVGAGDTEAF

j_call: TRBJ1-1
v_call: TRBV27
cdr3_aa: ASSLSPLRGYLEAF

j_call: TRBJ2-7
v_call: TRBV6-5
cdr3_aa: ASSYPGQDEQY

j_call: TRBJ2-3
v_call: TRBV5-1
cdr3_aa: ASRYNGYTDTQY

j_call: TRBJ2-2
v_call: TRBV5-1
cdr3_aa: ASSLQPTGELF

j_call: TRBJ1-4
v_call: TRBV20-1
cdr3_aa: SARVTGYNEKLF

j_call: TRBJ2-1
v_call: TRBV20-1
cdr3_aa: SARGGWNYNEQF

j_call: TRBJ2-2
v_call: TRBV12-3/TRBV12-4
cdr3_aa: ASSSAGTGIGELF

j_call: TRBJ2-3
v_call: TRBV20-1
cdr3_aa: APRSSTDTQY

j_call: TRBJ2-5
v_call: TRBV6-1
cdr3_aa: ASSEARAGGRETQY

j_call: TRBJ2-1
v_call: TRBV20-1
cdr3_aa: SASALWDRSYNEQF

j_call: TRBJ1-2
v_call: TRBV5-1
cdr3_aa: ASRGQGDGYT

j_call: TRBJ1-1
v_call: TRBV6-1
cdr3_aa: ASSEGWGNTEAF

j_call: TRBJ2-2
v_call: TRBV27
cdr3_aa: ASSVSGSLDTGELF

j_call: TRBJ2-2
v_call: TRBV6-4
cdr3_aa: ASRREVNTGELF

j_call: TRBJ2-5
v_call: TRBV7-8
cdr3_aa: ASSLEAGQETQY

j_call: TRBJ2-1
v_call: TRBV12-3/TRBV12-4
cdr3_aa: ASSLAGEADEQF

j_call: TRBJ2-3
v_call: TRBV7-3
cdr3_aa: ASSSYGTSYDTQY

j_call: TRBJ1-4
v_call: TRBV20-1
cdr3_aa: SANQGLTNEKLF

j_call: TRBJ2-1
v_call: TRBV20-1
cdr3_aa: SASPGGAYNEQF

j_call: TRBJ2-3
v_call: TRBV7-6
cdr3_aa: ASSLGLAGDLGTQY

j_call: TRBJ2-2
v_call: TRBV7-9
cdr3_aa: ASSLVIANTGELF

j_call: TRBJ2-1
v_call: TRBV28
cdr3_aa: ASRTGTSASVSYNEQF